Ten or more counts support the clone carrying this TCR beta chain. What it binds is not known. The entry originates in a study of Graves' ophthalmopathy and Graves' hyperthyroidism. Notes on the study in general: In predicting ophthalmopathy progression, the model reached over 70% sensitivity and roughly 75% specificity.

Diagnosis used clinical symptoms, serum thyroxine, TRAb, thyroid ultrasound and orbital computed tomography. Using RNA transcripts, the TCR beta CDR3 regions were amplified. Amplification began with first-round RT-PCR using HTBI primers, then second-round multiplex PCR was performed. TCRdb re-derived calls from the multiplex PCR reads in MiXCR, one entry per CDR3 protein. The table lists about 58,000 distinct CDR3 sequences, roughly 46% of them singletons. Deletions cut 2 bases from V and 0 bases from J, with 7 bases between. CDR1 is SGHDT, CDR2 YYEEEE, per germline. The CDR3 loop spans 14 amino acids.

The sample comprised peripheral blood. This clonotype was obtained from an adult woman with Graves' ophthalmopathy. This chain connects TRBV5-6 to TRBJ2-3; D call uncertain. The DNA of the CDR3 is TGTGCCAGCAGCTTCGGCCCGAGCACAGATACGCAGTATTTT. Its protein product is CASSFGPSTDTQYF. Variable domain in full (rest from reference TRBV5-6 and TRBJ2-3): DAGVTQSPTHLIKTRGQQVTLRCSPKSGHDTVSWYQQALGQGPQFIFQYYEEEERQRGNFPDRFSGHQFPNYSSELNVNALLLGDSALYLCASSFGPSTDTQYFGPGTRLTVL.